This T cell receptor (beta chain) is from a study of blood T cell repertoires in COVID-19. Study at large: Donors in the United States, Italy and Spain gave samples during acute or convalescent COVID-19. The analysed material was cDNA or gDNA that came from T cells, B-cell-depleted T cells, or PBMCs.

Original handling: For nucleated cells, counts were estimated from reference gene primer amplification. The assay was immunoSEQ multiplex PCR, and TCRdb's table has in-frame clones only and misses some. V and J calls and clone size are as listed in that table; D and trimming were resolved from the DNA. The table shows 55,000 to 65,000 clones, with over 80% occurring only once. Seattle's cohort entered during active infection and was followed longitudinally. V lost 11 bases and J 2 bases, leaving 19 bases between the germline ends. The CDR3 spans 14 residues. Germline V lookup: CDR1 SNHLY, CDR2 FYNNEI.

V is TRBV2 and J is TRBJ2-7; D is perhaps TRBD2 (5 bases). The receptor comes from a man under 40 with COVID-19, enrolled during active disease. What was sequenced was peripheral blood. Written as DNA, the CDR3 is TGTGCCGGCTGGTCCGGGGTGGAGACCTACGAGCAGTACTTC. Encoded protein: CAGWSGVETYEQYF.